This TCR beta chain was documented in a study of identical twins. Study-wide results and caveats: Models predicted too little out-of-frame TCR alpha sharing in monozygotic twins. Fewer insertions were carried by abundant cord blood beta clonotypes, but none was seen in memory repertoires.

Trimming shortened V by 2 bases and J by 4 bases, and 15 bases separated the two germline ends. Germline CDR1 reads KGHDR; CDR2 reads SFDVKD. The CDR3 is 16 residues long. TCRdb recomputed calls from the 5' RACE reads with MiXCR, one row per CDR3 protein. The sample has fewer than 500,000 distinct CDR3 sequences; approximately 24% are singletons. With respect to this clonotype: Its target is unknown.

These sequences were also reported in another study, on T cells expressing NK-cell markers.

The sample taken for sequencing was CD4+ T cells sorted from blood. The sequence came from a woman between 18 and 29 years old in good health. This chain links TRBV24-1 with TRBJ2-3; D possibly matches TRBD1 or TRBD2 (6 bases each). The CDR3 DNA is TGTGCCACCAGTGATTCAGGAGGGGGGTACCCAGATACGCAGTATTTT. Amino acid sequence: CATSDSGGGYPDTQYF.